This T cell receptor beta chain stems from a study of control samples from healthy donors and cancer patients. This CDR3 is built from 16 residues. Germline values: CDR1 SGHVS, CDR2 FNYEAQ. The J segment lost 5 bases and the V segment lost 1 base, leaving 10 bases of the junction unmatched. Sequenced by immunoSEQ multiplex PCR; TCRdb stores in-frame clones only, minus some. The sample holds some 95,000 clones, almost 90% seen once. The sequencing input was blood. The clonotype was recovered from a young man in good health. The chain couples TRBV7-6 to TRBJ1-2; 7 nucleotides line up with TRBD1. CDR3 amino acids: CASSLGAGQSSYGYTF. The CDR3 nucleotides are TGTGCCAGCAGCTTAGGGGCGGGACAGTCGAGTTATGGCTACACCTTC.